The following is a T cell receptor (beta chain) sequence with its context. CDR3 length: 14 amino acids. The ends were cut back, 4 bases at V and 2 bases at J, with 10 bases in the middle. CDR1 SNHLY and CDR2 FYNNEI come from the germline V gene. Per the authors' pipeline: Amplifying reference gene primers gave estimates of nucleated cell counts. The assay was immunoSEQ multiplex PCR, and TCRdb's table has in-frame clones only and misses some. V and J calls and clone size come straight from that table; D and trimming were deduced from the DNA. The data contain roughly 200,000 clones, around 78% of them singletons. This sample is part of a study of blood T cell repertoires in COVID-19. At the level of the study: Material from acute and convalescent COVID-19 was sourced from the United States, Italy and Spain. Sample material is recorded as cDNA or gDNA derived from T cells, B-cell-depleted T cells, or PBMCs.

The sequencing sample was made of peripheral blood. The V and J genes are TRBV2 and TRBJ2-3; D not resolved. This sequence originates from a woman aged 80 or older with active or convalescent COVID-19. In DNA form, the CDR3 reads TGTGCCAGCAGTGGCGGCAGCCTCACAGATACGCAGTATTTT. Translating gives CASSGGSLTDTQYF.